This TCR beta chain was retrieved from a study of blood T cells in healthy people across ages. It was with a sample-barcoded 5' primer and a J-beta primer mix that a second PCR of roughly 7 to 12 cycles was run. A single record per CDR3 protein comes from TCRdb applying MiXCR to the 5' RACE reads. The sample carries over 700,000 distinct CDR3 sequences, more than 20% recorded once. Between the trimmed V and J ends, which lost 2 bases and 2 bases, there was a span of 7 bases. Germline V gene data show CDR1 as SQVTM and CDR2 as ANQGSEA. The CDR3 length is 12 residues. These same data were also listed under a study on T cells of mothers and their children.

This TCR derives from a boy younger than 18 in good health. Sequencing was carried out using blood. The V gene is TRBV29-1, the J gene TRBJ2-7, with D uncertain. DNA for the CDR3: TGCAGCGTTGAATCTCCGACCTACGAGCAGTACTTC. Translating it yields CSVESPTYEQYF.